This T cell receptor beta chain is drawn from a study of OX40 agonist ivuxolimab in advanced cancers. Study context: A partial response was reached by three patients: one with hepatocellular carcinoma and two with cutaneous melanoma.

The CDR3 length is 15 residues. Per germline, CDR1 SQVTM and CDR2 ANQGSEA. The V gene end was trimmed by 3 bases and the J gene end by 1 base; junction bases not matched to a gene: 3. Sequencing used immunoSEQ multiplex PCR; TCRdb keeps in-frame clones, though not all of them. The sample records about 84,000 clones, about 85% being singletons. The source was CD4+ or CD8+ T cells sorted from blood, collected in a trial of the OX40 agonist ivuxolimab. The genes are TRBV29-1 and TRBJ2-3, with TRBD1 matching over 11 bases. The sequence was collected from an adult with an advanced solid tumor such as melanoma, head and neck, liver or kidney cancer. The CDR3 DNA sequence: TGCAGCGTTGATCGGGGACAGGGGGGCACAGATACGCAGTATTTT. This encodes CSVDRGQGGTDTQYF.